The clone carrying this T cell receptor beta chain has a handful of counts. Trimming took off 0 bases at V and 0 bases at J, with 5 bases between the two ends. Germline V gives CDR1 SGHDT, CDR2 YYEEEE. The CDR3 length is 14 residues. This sample is drawn from a study of shared clonotypes between healthy human individuals. Method: immunoSEQ multiplex PCR; TCRdb's copy keeps in-frame clones and lacks some. The sample shows some 2 million clones, 90% to 95% of them seen only once. This clonotype was obtained from a man in his late teens or twenties in good health. Sequencing used naive CD4+ T cells sorted from blood. Subset denoted: CD45RA+ positively selected. This rearrangement joins TRBV5-6 to TRBJ2-3; TRBD2 is a possible D gene (5 bases). Written as DNA, the CDR3 is TGTGCCAGCAGCTTGGGCGGGAGCACAGATACGCAGTATTTT. This gives the protein CASSLGGSTDTQYF. Full variable domain (rest looked up from reference TRBV5-6 and TRBJ2-3): DAGVTQSPTHLIKTRGQQVTLRCSPKSGHDTVSWYQQALGQGPQFIFQYYEEEERQRGNFPDRFSGHQFPNYSSELNVNALLLGDSALYLCASSLGGSTDTQYFGPGTRLTVL.